This TCR beta chain was documented in a study of blood T cell repertoires in COVID-19. About the research overall: Samples of COVID-19 (acute and convalescent) were obtained from the United States, Italy and Spain.

In the authors' workflow: It was from reference gene primer amplification that nucleated cell counts were estimated. Using immunoSEQ multiplex PCR, the repertoire was profiled, and TCRdb retains in-frame clones only, with some absent. Clonal size and the V and J genes are those of that table, whereas D and trimming came from the DNA. The table has about 260,000 clones, around 89% seen once; the top ten hold over 0.85%. Participant-given clinical history determined each cohort assignment. Up to 2 weeks before entering the study, exposed participants had met a COVID-19 case. The clonotype comes from a man aged 50 to 60 who had been exposed to COVID-19. The sequenced sample was PBMCs or T cells enriched from blood (not recorded which).

Here the CDR3 reads CASSIYYSNQPQHF. The DNA of the CDR3 is TGTGCCAGTAGTATATACTATAGCAATCAGCCCCAGCATTTT. The J gene is TRBJ1-5, the V gene TRBV19; D unresolved. This CDR3 spans 14 amino acids. The V gene's germline CDR1 is LNHDA and CDR2 SQIVND (reference sequence). The V end lost 2 bases, the J end lost 0 bases, and 5 bases lay between the germline ends.